These T cell receptor beta chains were read from a single sample in a study of response to subunit inactivated influenza vaccine. Via MiXCR, TCRdb re-called the RT-PCR reads, giving one row per CDR3 protein. The sample has roughly 700,000 distinct CDR3 sequences, roughly 13% seen once. Sequencing was performed on PBMCs from blood, taken less than 15 days before vaccination. All receptors derive from a man aged 50 to 60 who received an inactivated influenza vaccine. Both conserved end residues are part of each CDR3. Each record gives: D gene, clone size, V gene, J gene, CDR3 DNA, CDR3 protein. A D gene is named only where the DNA matches it firmly. Only some rows state a clone size, as once, few, many or a class for expanded clones.

D gene: TRBD1
clone size: many
V gene: TRBV12-3/TRBV12-4
J gene: TRBJ1-5
CDR3 DNA: TGTGCCAGCAGACAGGGGGCTGGTCAGCCCCAGCATTTT
CDR3 protein: CASRQGAGQPQHF

D gene: TRBD1
clone size: NA
V gene: TRBV7-9
J gene: TRBJ1-1
CDR3 DNA: TGTGCCAGCAGCTTAGCAGGGACAGCCGAAGCTTTCTTT
CDR3 protein: CASSLAGTAEAFF

D gene: TRBD2
clone size: NA
V gene: TRBV19
J gene: TRBJ2-5
CDR3 DNA: TGTGCCAGTAGTTTCCAGCGGGGGCAAGAGACCCAGTACTTC
CDR3 protein: CASSFQRGQETQYF

D gene: NA
clone size: NA
V gene: TRBV3-1
J gene: TRBJ2-7
CDR3 DNA: TGTGCCAGCAGCCAAGATTGGAGGACATTGGGGACCTACGAGCAGTACTTC
CDR3 protein: CASSQDWRTLGTYEQYF

D gene: NA
clone size: NA
V gene: TRBV2
J gene: TRBJ1-1
CDR3 DNA: TGTGCCAGCAGAGTCACAGAGAGCACTGAAGCTTTCTTT
CDR3 protein: CASRVTESTEAFF

D gene: NA
clone size: NA
V gene: TRBV19
J gene: TRBJ1-5
CDR3 DNA: TGTGCCAGTAGTATAGCACGGGGCGGTCAGCCCCAGCATTTT
CDR3 protein: CASSIARGGQPQHF

D gene: NA
clone size: few
V gene: TRBV20-1
J gene: TRBJ1-5
CDR3 DNA: TGCAGTGCTATGCTATTAGCCCAGCATTTT
CDR3 protein: CSAMLLAQHF

D gene: TRBD1
clone size: NA
V gene: TRBV27
J gene: TRBJ1-4
CDR3 DNA: TGTGCCAGCAGTTTCGGACAGGCGGGTGAAAAACTGTTTTTT
CDR3 protein: CASSFGQAGEKLFF

D gene: NA
clone size: NA
V gene: TRBV29-1
J gene: TRBJ2-6
CDR3 DNA: TGCAGCGTTGGGGGCTTAGGCTCCGGGGCCAACGTCCTGACTTTC
CDR3 protein: CSVGGLGSGANVLTF

D gene: TRBD2
clone size: many
V gene: TRBV5-1
J gene: TRBJ2-2
CDR3 DNA: TGCGCCAGCAGCTACATACCCGGGACTAGCGGCACCGGGGAGCTGTTTTTT
CDR3 protein: CASSYIPGTSGTGELFF

D gene: TRBD1
clone size: NA
V gene: TRBV19
J gene: TRBJ2-5
CDR3 DNA: TGTGCCAGTAGTATTTGGACAGGGGGGCCAGAGACCCAGTACTTC
CDR3 protein: CASSIWTGGPETQYF

D gene: NA
clone size: few
V gene: TRBV20-1
J gene: TRBJ2-4
CDR3 DNA: TGCAGTGCCCCCACGATAGTCAAAAACATTCAGTACTTC
CDR3 protein: CSAPTIVKNIQYF

D gene: NA
clone size: NA
V gene: TRBV30
J gene: TRBJ1-3
CDR3 DNA: TGTGCCTGGAGTGTACAGGCAGGGGACACCATATATTTT
CDR3 protein: CAWSVQAGDTIYF

D gene: NA
clone size: few
V gene: TRBV29-1
J gene: TRBJ1-5
CDR3 DNA: TGCAGCGTTGGTGGGTTCAATCAGCCCCAGCATTTT
CDR3 protein: CSVGGFNQPQHF

D gene: NA
clone size: NA
V gene: TRBV7-6
J gene: TRBJ2-7
CDR3 DNA: TGTGCCAGCAGCTCGGGACAACCCTCCTACGAGCAGTACTTC
CDR3 protein: CASSSGQPSYEQYF

D gene: NA
clone size: few
V gene: TRBV7-6
J gene: TRBJ1-1
CDR3 DNA: TGTGCCAGCAGCTCCGGTCCTGGGAACACTGAAGCTTTCTTT
CDR3 protein: CASSSGPGNTEAFF

D gene: NA
clone size: many
V gene: TRBV7-9
J gene: TRBJ2-1
CDR3 DNA: TGTGCCAGCAGCTTAGCCCTCGGGGAGGAGCAGTTCTTC
CDR3 protein: CASSLALGEEQFF